These 24 T cell receptor beta chains originate from one sample sequenced in a study of T cells after yellow fever vaccination. TCRdb re-called the 5' RACE reads with MiXCR, one entry per CDR3 protein. Of around 610,000 distinct CDR3 sequences listed, approximately 12% were seen once; the top ten hold roughly an eighth. Here the sequenced sample was PBMCs, taken on the day of the yellow fever booster vaccination. The receptor set was obtained from a man aged 25 to 40 who received the YFV17D yellow fever vaccine.

This clonotype showed up just a few times. The chain joins TRBV20-1 to TRBJ2-1; D is unclear. V lost 3 bases and J 3 bases, leaving 6 bases between the germline ends. The CDR3 runs 12 residues. Germline CDR1 is DFQATT and CDR2 is SNEGSKA (reference sequence). CDR3: CSARDFYNEQFF. The CDR3 DNA reads as TGCAGTGCTAGGGATTTCTACAATGAGCAGTTCTTC.

This rearrangement joins TRBV3-1 to TRBJ2-1; TRBD2 matches at 10 bases. Germline-derived CDR1 and CDR2 are LGHDT and YNNKEL (reference sequence). With V trimmed by 8 bases and J by 10 bases, 14 bases remained unmatched. CDR3 size: 15 residues. This CDR3 is CASCGIYSGRGEQFF. The CDR3 nucleotides read TGTGCCAGCTGCGGGATCTACAGCGGGAGGGGCGAGCAGTTCTTC.

This clonotype was observed a handful of times. The chain employs TRBV7-2 and TRBJ2-5; TRBD1 or TRBD2 may be the D gene (5 bases each). Trimming removed 8 bases at V and 5 bases at J, with 27 bases between. CDR1 SGHTA and CDR2 FQGNSA come from the germline V gene. The CDR3 has 17 amino acids. In DNA, the CDR3 is TGTGCCAGCCAAATCCGGCGAGGGTTACAGGTTTTTGAGACCCAGTACTTC. Its translation is CASQIRRGLQVFETQYF.

The genes are TRBV15 and TRBJ1-5, with D unclear. V was shortened by 3 bases and J by 0 bases, with 9 bases between the two germline ends. The CDR3 spans 15 residues. Germline V gene lookup returns CDR1 LNHNV and CDR2 YYDKDF (reference sequence). The CDR3 DNA is TGTGCCACCAGCAGTGATTCAGATAGCAATCAGCCCCAGCATTTT. Residues: CATSSDSDSNQPQHF.

This rearrangement joins TRBV7-8 to TRBJ2-6; D remains unclear. V was trimmed by 10 bases and J by 2 bases, leaving 12 bases between them. Germline-derived CDR1 and CDR2 are SGHVS and FQNEAQ. This CDR3 has 14 amino acids. CDR3 DNA sequence: TGTGCCATCCCGAGGCTTGCTGGGGCCAACGTCCTGACTTTC. Amino acids: CAIPRLAGANVLTF. Full variable domain (outside the CDR3, taken from reference TRBV7-8 and TRBJ2-6): GAGVSQSPRYKVAKRGQDVALRCDPISGHVSLFWYQQALGQGPEFLTYFQNEAQLDKSGLPSDRFFAERPEGSVSTLKIQRTQQEDSAVYLCAIPRLAGANVLTFGAGSRLTVL.

Only a few counts were recorded for this clonotype. The chain carries TRBV20-1 and TRBJ1-6; unclear D gene. Between the trimmed V and J ends, which lost 5 bases and 0 bases, there was a span of 11 bases. The CDR3 runs 15 residues. Germline V gene data show CDR1 as DFQATT and CDR2 as SNEGSKA (reference sequence). The CDR3 reads CSAGVESSYNSPLHF. The CDR3 nucleotides are TGCAGTGCTGGGGTCGAAAGCTCCTATAATTCACCCCTCCACTTT.

This rearrangement joins TRBV7-6 to TRBJ2-3; 11 bases align to TRBD1. Germline CDR1 reads SGHVS; CDR2 reads FNYEAQ. Losses at the gene ends were 2 bases for V and 7 bases for J; bases not matched to a gene: 14. This CDR3 comprises 18 residues. The CDR3 region has the DNA TGTGCCAGCAGCTTAAGGAGTGGCGGACAGGGGGCGCGGAATACGCAGTATTTT. This sequence encodes CASSLRSGGQGARNTQYF.

The gene calls are TRBV2 and TRBJ1-1, with D perhaps matching TRBD1 (5 bases). Trimming stripped 6 bases from V and 3 bases from J, with 11 bases between. This CDR3 is 13 amino acids long. Germline CDR1 SNHLY, CDR2 FYNNEI. The CDR3 protein is CASSGGGYTEAFF. In DNA form, the CDR3 reads TGTGCCAGCAGCGGGGGGGGTTACACTGAAGCTTTCTTT.

This clonotype came up many times. This chain joins TRBV5-1 and TRBJ2-1, with 12 bases matching TRBD2. With 5 bases clipped from V and 4 bases from J, the junction kept 7 bases outside the gene matches. CDR3 length: 16 residues. Germline lookup yields CDR1 SGHRS and CDR2 YFSETQ. CDR3 DNA sequence: TGCGCCAGCAGTCGAATTGGACTAGCGGGGTACAATGAGCAGTTCTTC. Its translation is CASSRIGLAGYNEQFF.

V gene TRBV3-1 combines with J gene TRBJ2-2, with no clear D. Germline loops: CDR1 LGHDT, CDR2 YNNKEL (reference sequence). There are 14 residues in the CDR3. Trimming pared 3 bases from V and 5 bases from J, leaving 10 bases between. Here the CDR3 reads CASSHPELTGELFF. The CDR3 DNA follows: TGTGCCAGCAGCCACCCTGAACTGACCGGGGAGCTGTTTTTT.

This clonotype has only a few counts. The rearrangement uses TRBV6-1 and TRBJ1-2; D is unclear. Deletions cut 5 bases from V and 7 bases from J, with 14 bases between. CDR1 and CDR2 (germline): MNHNS, SASEGT. The CDR3 is 13 amino acids. The CDR3 is CASSQGLLGGYTF. The CDR3 nucleotides are TGTGCCAGCAGTCAAGGGCTGCTCGGTGGCTACACCTTC.

The chain recombines TRBV10-3 with TRBJ2-7; 9 bases are shared with TRBD1. The germline V gene has CDR1 ENHRY and CDR2 SYGVKD. The CDR3 spans 15 residues. V was pared by 3 bases and J by 6 bases, with 9 bases of the junction left unmatched. CDR3 loop: CAISDTGTGRFEQYF. CDR3 nucleotides: TGTGCCATCAGTGATACCGGGACAGGGCGGTTCGAGCAGTACTTC.

The V gene is TRBV6-5, the J gene TRBJ2-2; D unclear. The V and J ends lost 3 bases and 6 bases respectively, with 8 bases between them. The germline V gene encodes CDR1 MNHEY and CDR2 SVGAGI. This CDR3 has 13 amino acids. In DNA, the CDR3 is TGTGCCAGCAGTTATAAGTTTTCCGGGGAGCTGTTTTTT. Translated, it gives CASSYKFSGELFF.

The chain employs TRBV5-1 and TRBJ2-5; no clear D gene. The V end was cut by 0 bases, the J end by 4 bases, with 13 bases between. Germline V gene data show CDR1 as SGHRS and CDR2 as YFSETQ. The CDR3 loop spans 15 amino acids. In nucleotides, the CDR3 is TGCGCCAGCAGCTTGGCCGCCGCATGGGGAGAGACCCAGTACTTC. This sequence encodes CASSLAAAWGETQYF.

V and J are TRBV9 and TRBJ2-1, with D hard to call. The germline gives CDR1 SGDLS, CDR2 YYNGEE. Trimming removed 2 bases at V and 6 bases at J, with 9 bases between. CDR3 length: 13 amino acids. CDR3 protein: CASSVGTANEQFF. The CDR3, as DNA: TGTGCCAGCAGCGTGGGAACGGCCAATGAGCAGTTCTTC.

This clonotype came up a few times. V usage is TRBV30 and J usage is TRBJ1-6; no firm D call. V lost 5 bases and J lost 8, with 19 bases in between. The CDR3 totals 15 residues. Germline CDR1 GTSNPN, CDR2 SVGIG (reference sequence). For the CDR3, the DNA is TGTGCCTGGGCCATAAGGCCCCGGGGTGATTCACCCCTCCACTTT. Translation: CAWAIRPRGDSPLHF.

Only a few counts were recorded for this clonotype. The V and J genes are TRBV3-1 and TRBJ2-2, with 11 bases aligning to TRBD2. The ends lost 4 bases at V and 1 base at J; junction bases unmatched: 2. The CDR3 is 16 amino acids. In germline, CDR1 is LGHDT, CDR2 YNNKEL (reference sequence). CDR3 bases: TGTGCCAGCAGCCCTGGACTAGCGGGGAACACCGGGGAGCTGTTTTTT. Translating it yields CASSPGLAGNTGELFF.

This clonotype was found a few times. The chain joins TRBV25-1 to TRBJ2-3; D gene ambiguous. Trimming cost V 0 bases and J 4 bases, with 20 bases left between them. This CDR3 is built from 18 residues. The V gene's germline CDR1 is MGHDK and CDR2 SYGVNS. The CDR3 region is CASSEYFSTRLGADTQYF. The CDR3 DNA is TGTGCCAGCAGTGAATATTTCTCCACACGTCTTGGAGCAGATACGCAGTATTTT.

This clonotype was counted between two and nine times. The genes are TRBV20-1 and TRBJ2-7, with D possibly TRBD2 on 5 matching bases. The CDR3 has 13 residues. With 4 bases removed from V and 1 base from J, the gap between germline ends came to 11 bases. From germline, CDR1 is DFQATT and CDR2 SNEGSKA (reference sequence). CDR3 sequence: CSANTGESYEQYF. The CDR3, as DNA: TGCAGTGCTAACACCGGGGAGTCCTACGAGCAGTACTTC.

The genes are TRBV7-9 and TRBJ2-5; D unresolved. The CDR3 has 14 amino acids. Between the trimmed V and J ends, which lost 3 bases and 3 bases, there was a span of 11 bases. Germline CDR1 reads SEHNR; CDR2 reads FQNEAQ (reference sequence). CDR3 bases: TGTGCCAGCAGCTTTATGAGCCTGAAAGAGACCCAGTACTTC. Protein product: CASSFMSLKETQYF. Complete variable domain (other parts from reference TRBV7-9 and TRBJ2-5): DTGVSQNPRHKITKRGQNVTFRCDPISEHNRLYWYRQTLGQGPEFLTYFQNEAQLEKSRLLSDRFSAERPKGSFSTLEIQRTEQGDSAMYLCASSFMSLKETQYFGPGTRLLVL.

This chain connects TRBV28 to TRBJ2-7, with D perhaps matching TRBD1 (6 bases). Germline CDR1 reads MDHEN; CDR2 reads SYDVKM. Trimming shortened V by 8 bases and J by 7 bases, and 15 bases separated the two germline ends. The CDR3 loop spans 12 amino acids. The CDR3 reads CASRGRGGEQYF. The CDR3, as DNA: TGTGCCAGCCGGGGCAGGGGTGGAGAGCAGTACTTC.

This clonotype occurred many times. The chain recombines TRBV7-9 with TRBJ2-1; 11 nucleotides agree with TRBD1. J was trimmed by 5 bases and V by 5 bases; bases with no gene match: 8. CDR3 size: 16 residues. From germline, CDR1 is SEHNR and CDR2 FQNEAQ (reference sequence). As DNA, the CDR3 is TGTGCCAGCAGCCCCTGGGACAGGGGGAATCACAATGAGCAGTTCTTC. It specifies CASSPWDRGNHNEQFF. The full variable domain, in which reference TRBV7-9 and TRBJ2-1 provide the parts outside the CDR3, is DTGVSQNPRHKITKRGQNVTFRCDPISEHNRLYWYRQTLGQGPEFLTYFQNEAQLEKSRLLSDRFSAERPKGSFSTLEIQRTEQGDSAMYLCASSPWDRGNHNEQFFGPGTRLTVL.

Only a few counts were recorded for this clonotype. The gene calls are TRBV28 and TRBJ2-1; D not resolved. The V gene lost 4 bases and the J gene lost 6 bases, with 22 bases spanning the gap. CDR1 MDHEN and CDR2 SYDVKM come from the germline V gene. The CDR3 is 17 residues long. This CDR3 reads CASSSPRTSRRINEQFF. In nucleotides, the CDR3 is TGTGCCAGCAGTTCCCCACGAACAAGCAGGCGAATCAATGAGCAGTTCTTC.

This clonotype occurred a few times. The gene calls are TRBV20-1 and TRBJ2-4, with 15 nucleotides matching TRBD2. CDR3 size: 17 residues. V shed 4 bases, J shed 1 base, and the junction held 5 bases outside the gene matches. From germline, CDR1 is DFQATT and CDR2 SNEGSKA (reference sequence). CDR3 sequence: CSATGLAGGGAKNIQYF. CDR3 sequence (DNA): TGCAGTGCTACGGGACTAGCGGGAGGTGGGGCCAAAAACATTCAGTACTTC.